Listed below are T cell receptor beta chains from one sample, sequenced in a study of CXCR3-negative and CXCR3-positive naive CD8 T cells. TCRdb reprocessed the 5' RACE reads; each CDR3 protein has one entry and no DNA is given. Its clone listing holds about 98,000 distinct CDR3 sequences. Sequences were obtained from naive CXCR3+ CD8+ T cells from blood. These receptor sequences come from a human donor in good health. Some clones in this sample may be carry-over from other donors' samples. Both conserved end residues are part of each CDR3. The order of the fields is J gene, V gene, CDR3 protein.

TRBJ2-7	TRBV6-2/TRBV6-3	CASSGNYEQYF
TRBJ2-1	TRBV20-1	CTARIAGGAGARPDEQFF
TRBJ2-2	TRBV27	CASSPWGANGELFF
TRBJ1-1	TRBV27	CASSWAESTEAFF
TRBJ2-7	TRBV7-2	CASSLVTHGTYEQYF
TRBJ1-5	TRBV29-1	CSVGGTEARQPQHF
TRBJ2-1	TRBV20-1	CSARGDGGSTYNEQFF
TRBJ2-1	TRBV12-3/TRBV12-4	CASEQGLAGPYNEQFF
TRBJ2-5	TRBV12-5	CASKQLGQGQETQYF
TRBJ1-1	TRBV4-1	CASSQWNAPGPEAFF
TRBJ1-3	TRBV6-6	CASSFGDREHGNTIYF
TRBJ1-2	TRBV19	CASSPWTAQDGYTF
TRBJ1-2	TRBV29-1	CSAPGTGDGYTF
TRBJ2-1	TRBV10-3	CAISVSSSYNEQFF
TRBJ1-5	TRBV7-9	CASSPTGGNSNQPQHF
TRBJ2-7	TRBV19	CASSILDRTYEQYF
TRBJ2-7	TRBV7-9	CASSLGTRGTYEQYF
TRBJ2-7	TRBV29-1	CSVESGGYEQYF
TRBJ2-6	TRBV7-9	CASSGRVAGANVLTF
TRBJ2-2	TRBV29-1	CSVTPANTGELFF
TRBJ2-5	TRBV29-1	CSVGTAETQYF
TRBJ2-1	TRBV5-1	CASSLVEGLTYNEQFF
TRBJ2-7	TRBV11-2	CASSFASGLSSYEQYF
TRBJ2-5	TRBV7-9	CASRSDQVQETQYF
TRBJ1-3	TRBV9	CASSATGSYSGNTIYF
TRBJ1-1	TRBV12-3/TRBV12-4	CASSLPAGDEAFF
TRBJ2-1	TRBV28	CASNLPRDHEQFF
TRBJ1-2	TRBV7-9	CASSLGIRAPDGYTF
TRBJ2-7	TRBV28	CASSFSLSYYEQYF